The next 28 T cell receptor beta chains were all read from a single sample in a study of blood T cells in healthy people across ages. A second about 6 to 12 cycle PCR used barcoded and J-beta primers. TCRdb analysed the 5' RACE reads with MiXCR anew, one entry per CDR3 protein. This sample carries about 940,000 distinct CDR3 sequences, about 48% of them seen once, and the ten largest clones take roughly an eighth. Input material: blood. Receptors originate from a man aged 25-45 years in good health.

The table lists this clonotype with a few counts. The chain employs TRBV20-1 and TRBJ1-5; D gene unclear. Germline-derived CDR1 and CDR2 are DFQATT and SNEGSKA (reference sequence). CDR3 length equals 13 residues. Deletions cut 2 bases from V and 3 bases from J, with 8 bases between. This CDR3 is CSARTAPNQPQHF. The CDR3 DNA reads as TGCAGTGCTAGAACGGCGCCCAATCAGCCCCAGCATTTT.

This clonotype came up a few times. This sequence joins TRBV12-3 or TRBV12-4 and TRBJ1-2; 7 nucleotides match TRBD1. The trim removed 5 bases at V and 5 bases at J, leaving 11 bases unmatched. This CDR3 has 15 residues. The DNA for the CDR3 is TGTGCCAGCAGTGCTTCAGGGGGAGAGTGGTATGGCTACACCTTC. It is translated as CASSASGGEWYGYTF.

This clonotype was counted between two and nine times. This sequence joins TRBV14 and TRBJ1-1, with D perhaps matching TRBD1 (6 bases). CDR3 length: 13 amino acids. V was clipped by 7 bases and J by 5 bases, with 14 bases between them. Germline-derived CDR1 and CDR2 are SGHDN and FVKESK. The CDR3 region has the DNA TGTGCCAGCACCCCAAACCAGGGGACTGAAGCTTTCTTT. Protein product: CASTPNQGTEAFF. Full variable domain (rest looked up from reference TRBV14 and TRBJ1-1): EAGVTQFPSHSVIEKGQTVTLRCDPISGHDNLYWYRRVMGKEIKFLLHFVKESKQDESGMPNNRFLAERTGGTYSTLKVQPAELEDSGVYFCASTPNQGTEAFFGQGTRLTVV.

Worth noting for this clonotype: With a much larger clone just one base away, this may be a read error. The chain is built from TRBV28 and TRBJ2-2; the D call may be TRBD1 or TRBD2 (6 bases each). From germline, CDR1 is MDHEN and CDR2 SYDVKM. The length of the CDR3 is 13 residues. The CDR3 coding sequence is TGTGTCAGCTCCGGGGGCCGGCCCGGGGAGCTGTTTTTT. It yields the protein CVSSGGRPGELFF. The full variable domain, with the rest looked up from reference TRBV28 and TRBJ2-2, is DVKVTQSSRYLVKRTGEKVFLECVQDMDHENMFWYRQDPGLGLRLIYFSYDVKMKEKGDIPEGYSVSREKKERFSLILESASTNQTSMYLCVSSGGRPGELFFGEGSRLTVL.

V and J are TRBV20-1 and TRBJ1-5; D might be TRBD1 (5 bases). Looked up from germline, CDR1 is DFQATT and CDR2 is SNEGSKA (reference sequence). Trimming took off 1 base at V and 7 bases at J, with 17 bases between the two ends. The CDR3 totals 15 residues. As DNA, the CDR3 is TGCAGTGCTAGAGCCCCCGACGGGGGATTGCAGCCCCAGCATTTT. Translating it yields CSARAPDGGLQPQHF.

Comment on this clonotype: Compared with germline, one end of the junction differs, possibly owing to a read error. This chain uses TRBV7-7 with TRBJ2-1, with 9 bases aligning to TRBD1. Germline V gives CDR1 SSHAT, CDR2 FNYEAQ (reference sequence). The CDR3 has 15 residues. CDR3 amino acids: CASSRTGEFFSEQFF. The CDR3 DNA sequence: TGTGCTAGCAGCAGGACAGGGGAATTTTTTAGTGAGCAGTTCTTC.

This chain uses TRBV20-1 with TRBJ1-2; possible D gene TRBD1, 5 bases. The length of the CDR3 is 13 residues. With 0 bases removed from V and 2 bases from J, the gap between germline ends came to 7 bases. Germline CDR1 DFQATT, CDR2 SNEGSKA (reference sequence). CDR3 nucleotide sequence: TGCAGTGCTAGAGAGGACACGAACTATGGCTACACCTTC. Its protein is CSAREDTNYGYTF.

V is TRBV12-3 or TRBV12-4 and J is TRBJ1-6; 9 positions match TRBD1. J lost 7 bases, V lost 5 bases, and 6 bases had no gene match. CDR3 length: 15 amino acids. CDR3 DNA sequence: TGTGCCAGCAGTGCCGGGACAGGGTACAATTCACCCCTCCACTTT. It codes for CASSAGTGYNSPLHF.

The rearrangement uses TRBV12-3 or TRBV12-4 and TRBJ1-5; D is possibly TRBD1 (6 bases). CDR3 size: 16 residues. The germline V and J ends were trimmed by 6 bases and 3 bases, with 18 bases remaining between them. The CDR3 DNA reads as TGTGCCAGCAGCCCCCCGGCAGGGGTGTTCAATCAGCCCCAGCATTTT. Translation: CASSPPAGVFNQPQHF.

The V gene is TRBV6-1, the J gene TRBJ2-5; 9 nucleotides align to TRBD2. CDR3 length: 16 amino acids. Germline CDR1 reads MNHNS; CDR2 reads SASEGT. With 4 bases clipped from V and 4 bases from J, the junction kept 10 bases outside the gene matches. CDR3 in amino acids: CASSGTPGTSLETQYF. The CDR3 coding sequence is TGTGCCAGCAGTGGGACCCCTGGGACTAGCCTAGAGACCCAGTACTTC.

This clonotype was picked up one time. V and J are TRBV11-3 and TRBJ2-1; D is uncertain. The tail of the sequence fits TRBJ2-7 better, so the J call may be wrong. The length of the CDR3 is 11 residues. CDR1 and CDR2 (germline): SGHNT, YENEEA. CDR3 sequence: CASSYHNEQYF. Written as DNA, the CDR3 is TGTGCCAGCAGCTACCACAATGAGCAGTACTTC.

This clonotype was detected only a few times. The J gene is TRBJ2-1, the V gene TRBV3-1; possible D gene TRBD2, 6 bases. The CDR3 spans 15 residues. CDR1 is LGHDT and CDR2 is YNNKEL in the germline V gene (reference sequence). With 3 bases removed from V and 7 bases from J, the gap between germline ends came to 16 bases. The CDR3 region has the DNA TGTGCCAGCAGCCAGGGCTGGGGCGGGGAGAATGAGCAGTTCTTC. It codes for CASSQGWGGENEQFF.

Turning to this clonotype: One junction end disagrees with the germline gene, perhaps due to a read error. This sequence joins TRBV5-1 and TRBJ2-1, with D possibly matching TRBD1 (5 bases). This CDR3 spans 14 amino acids. Germline V gives CDR1 SGHRS, CDR2 YFSETQ. Here the CDR3 DNA reads TGCGCCAGCAGCCCATCGACAGATAACAATGAGCGGTTCTTC. It is translated as CASSPSTDNNERFF.

The chain combines TRBV9 with TRBJ2-7; 9 nucleotides line up with TRBD2. The CDR3 length is 15 residues. From germline, CDR1 is SGDLS and CDR2 YYNGEE. The V segment lost 0 bases and the J segment 3 bases; nucleotides outside the gene matches: 4. This CDR3 reads CASSVEERGDYEQYF. The CDR3 bases are TGTGCCAGCAGCGTAGAGGAGCGGGGGGACTACGAGCAGTACTTC.

The chain couples TRBV7-2 to TRBJ2-1; D is undetermined. The germline V gene has CDR1 SGHTA and CDR2 FQGNSA. This CDR3 region has 15 residues. The ends were cut back, 0 bases at V and 3 bases at J, with 9 bases in the middle. The CDR3 here is CASSLAGFYYNEQFF. CDR3 nucleotide sequence: TGTGCCAGCAGCTTAGCTGGGTTTTACTACAATGAGCAGTTCTTC.

V gene TRBV6-2 or TRBV6-3 combines with J gene TRBJ1-1; D is unresolved. The CDR3 runs to 12 residues. Germline CDR1 and CDR2: MNHEY and SVGEGT. The germline V and J ends were trimmed by 8 bases and 4 bases, with 11 bases remaining between them. The CDR3 nucleotides are TGTGCCAGCCTCGGGGTGGGCACTGAAGCTTTCTTT. Protein product: CASLGVGTEAFF.

As concerns this clonotype: The junction differs from germline at one of its ends, possibly a read error. The V and J genes are TRBV5-1 and TRBJ2-5, with TRBD2 as a possible D gene (7 bases). Germline V gene sequence: CDR1 SGHRS, CDR2 YFSETQ. This CDR3 contains 16 residues. The DNA for the CDR3 is TGCGCCAGCGCCCGCTCACGGGGGGCCCAACAAGAGACCCAGTGCTTC. It translates to CASARSRGAQQETQCF.

CDR3 amino acids: CASRTTGDSYEQYF. In nucleotides, the CDR3 is TGCGCCAGCAGGACTACAGGGGACTCCTACGAGCAGTACTTC. V gene TRBV5-1 combines with J gene TRBJ2-7, with 7 bases aligning to TRBD1. The CDR3 totals 14 residues. Losses at the gene ends were 5 bases for V and 0 bases for J; bases not matched to a gene: 5. Germline V gene lookup returns CDR1 SGHRS and CDR2 YFSETQ.

The rearrangement links TRBV4-2 to TRBJ2-5, with 12 bases matching TRBD2. Germline values: CDR1 LGHNA, CDR2 YNFKEQ. V lost 3 bases, J lost 2 bases, and 13 bases stayed unmatched. The CDR3 covers 19 residues. This chain's CDR3 is CASSQLGSSGGVVQETQYF. DNA of the CDR3: TGTGCCAGCAGCCAGCTTGGGTCTAGCGGGGGGGTAGTGCAAGAGACCCAGTACTTC.

V usage is TRBV3-1 and J usage is TRBJ1-1; 7 nucleotides agree with TRBD1. Unmatched junction bases numbered 9, after V lost 0 bases and J lost 5 bases. The germline V gene encodes CDR1 LGHDT and CDR2 YNNKEL (reference sequence). The CDR3 totals 16 residues. The CDR3 DNA reads TGTGCCAGCAGCCAAGATTACACAGGGGTTAGGACTGAAGCTTTCTTT. Residues: CASSQDYTGVRTEAFF.

The V and J genes are TRBV24-1 and TRBJ2-7, with TRBD1 matching over 7 bases. V was pared by 9 bases and J by 3 bases, with 1 base of the junction left unmatched. Germline CDR1 reads KGHDR; CDR2 reads SFDVKD. The length of the CDR3 is 11 residues. CDR3 nucleotides: TGTGCCACCGGGGACAGCTACGAGCAGTACTTC. Protein product: CATGDSYEQYF.

This clonotype appeared a few times. This rearrangement joins TRBV28 to TRBJ1-2, with TRBD1 matching over 7 bases. The CDR3 runs 14 residues. Germline V lookup: CDR1 MDHEN, CDR2 SYDVKM. V lost 5 bases to trimming and J lost 6 bases; unmatched junction nucleotides: 9. CDR3 DNA: TGTGCCAGCAGTCCTACAGGGGTAGGCAATGGCTACACCTTC. Protein sequence: CASSPTGVGNGYTF.

This sequence joins TRBV20-1 and TRBJ2-1; no reliable D call. This CDR3 has 14 residues. V lost 4 bases to trimming and J lost 8 bases, with 18 bases between them. The germline gives CDR1 DFQATT, CDR2 SNEGSKA (reference sequence). CDR3 region: CSANAPGPSHEQFF. CDR3 nucleotide sequence: TGCAGTGCTAACGCACCAGGCCCTTCGCATGAGCAGTTCTTC.

This clonotype was found a few times. The chain recombines TRBV27 with TRBJ1-2; 10 bases match TRBD1. V gave up 5 bases and J gave up 6 bases; unmatched junction bases: 6. Germline CDR1 and CDR2: MNHEY and SMNVEV (reference sequence). This CDR3 contains 14 residues. The CDR3 nucleotides read TGTGCCAGCAGTATGAGACAGGGGGCTAATGGCTACACCTTC. Translation gives CASSMRQGANGYTF.

This clonotype was observed a few times. This chain's CDR3 is CAISESTSGGDEQFF. CDR3 in DNA: TGTGCCATCAGTGAGTCAACTAGCGGGGGTGATGAGCAGTTCTTC. The chain is built from TRBV10-3 and TRBJ2-1; 11 positions agree with TRBD2. Germline CDR1 and CDR2: ENHRY and SYGVKD. V dropped 0 bases and J dropped 8; count of bases not matched to a gene: 3. This CDR3 has 15 residues.

This clonotype was seen a handful of times. This chain's CDR3 is CASSYAGTKYEQYF. The CDR3 bases are TGTGCCAGCAGTTACGCCGGGACCAAATACGAGCAGTACTTC. The rearrangement links TRBV6-5 to TRBJ2-7, with D possibly called TRBD1 or TRBD2 (5 bases each). The germline V and J ends were trimmed by 2 bases and 4 bases, with 12 bases remaining between them. CDR1 and CDR2 (germline): MNHEY, SVGAGI. This CDR3 has 14 residues.

The V and J genes are TRBV4-2 and TRBJ2-3, with unresolved D. V was cut by 7 bases and J by 4 bases, with 15 bases left in between. The CDR3 extends over 14 amino acids. The germline CDR1 and CDR2 sequences are LGHNA and YNFKEQ. CDR3 region: CASTSVDRPDTQYF. For the CDR3, the DNA is TGTGCCAGCACCTCGGTCGATCGGCCAGATACGCAGTATTTT.

This chain links TRBV7-2 with TRBJ2-5; a weak D match, TRBD1 (5 bases). The CDR3 consists of 13 residues. The germline V gene encodes CDR1 SGHTA and CDR2 FQGNSA. Trimming stripped 5 bases from V and 4 bases from J, with 11 bases between. CDR3 nucleotide sequence: TGTGCCAGCAGCGAGGACACTGGAGAGACCCAGTACTTC. Its protein is CASSEDTGETQYF.